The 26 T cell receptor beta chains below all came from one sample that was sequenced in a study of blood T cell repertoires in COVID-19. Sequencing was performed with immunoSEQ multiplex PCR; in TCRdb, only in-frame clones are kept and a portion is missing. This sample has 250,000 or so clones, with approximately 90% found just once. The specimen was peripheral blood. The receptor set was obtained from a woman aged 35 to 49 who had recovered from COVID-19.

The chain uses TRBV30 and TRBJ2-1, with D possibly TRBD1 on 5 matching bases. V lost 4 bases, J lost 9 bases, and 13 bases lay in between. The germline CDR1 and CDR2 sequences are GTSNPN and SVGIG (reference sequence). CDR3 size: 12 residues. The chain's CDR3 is CAWMPFRGEQFF. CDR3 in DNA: TGTGCCTGGATGCCCTTTAGGGGTGAGCAGTTCTTC.

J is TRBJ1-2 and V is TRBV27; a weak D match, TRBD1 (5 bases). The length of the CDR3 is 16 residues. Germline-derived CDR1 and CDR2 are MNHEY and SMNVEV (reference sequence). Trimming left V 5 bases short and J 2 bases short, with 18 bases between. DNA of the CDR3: TGTGCCAGCAGTCCCGCGGGGTGGGGCCAGAACTATGGCTACACCTTC. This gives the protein CASSPAGWGQNYGYTF.

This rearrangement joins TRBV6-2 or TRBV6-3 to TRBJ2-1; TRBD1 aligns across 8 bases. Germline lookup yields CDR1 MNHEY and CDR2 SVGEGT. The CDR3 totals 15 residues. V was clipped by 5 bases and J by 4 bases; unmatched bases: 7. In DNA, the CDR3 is TGTGCCAGCAGTGTACAGGGGGGACAATACAATGAGCAGTTCTTC. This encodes CASSVQGGQYNEQFF.

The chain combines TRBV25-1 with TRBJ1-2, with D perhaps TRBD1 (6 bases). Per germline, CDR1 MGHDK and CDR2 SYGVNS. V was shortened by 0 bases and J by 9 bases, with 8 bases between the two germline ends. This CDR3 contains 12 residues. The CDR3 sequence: CASSEYTGRYTF. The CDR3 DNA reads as TGTGCCAGCAGTGAATACACAGGGCGCTACACCTTC.

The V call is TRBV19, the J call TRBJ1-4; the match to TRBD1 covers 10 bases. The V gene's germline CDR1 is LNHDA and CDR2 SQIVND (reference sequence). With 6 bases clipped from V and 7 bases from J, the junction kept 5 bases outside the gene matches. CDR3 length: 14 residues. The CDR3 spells CASRTGGQVEKLFF. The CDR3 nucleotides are TGTGCCAGTAGGACAGGGGGCCAGGTTGAAAAACTGTTTTTT.

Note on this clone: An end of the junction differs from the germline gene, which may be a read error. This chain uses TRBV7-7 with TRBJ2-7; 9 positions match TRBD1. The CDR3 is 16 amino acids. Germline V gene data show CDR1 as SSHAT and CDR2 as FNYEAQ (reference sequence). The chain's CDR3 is CASSPPRDRANYEQYF. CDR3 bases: TGTGCTAGCAGCCCCCCCCGGGACAGGGCTAACTACGAGCAGTACTTC.

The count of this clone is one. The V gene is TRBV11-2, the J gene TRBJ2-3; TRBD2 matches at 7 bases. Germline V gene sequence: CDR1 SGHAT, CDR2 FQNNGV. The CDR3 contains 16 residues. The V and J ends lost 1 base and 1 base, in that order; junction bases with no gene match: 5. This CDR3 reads CASSLGSSGRTDTQYF. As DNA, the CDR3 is TGTGCCAGCAGCTTAGGGTCTAGCGGTCGCACAGATACGCAGTATTTT. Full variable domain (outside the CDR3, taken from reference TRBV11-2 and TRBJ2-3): EAGVAQSPRYKIIEKRQSVAFWCNPISGHATLYWYQQILGQGPKLLIQFQNNGVVDDSQLPKDRFSAERLKGVDSTLKIQPAKLEDSAVYLCASSLGSSGRTDTQYFGPGTRLTVL.

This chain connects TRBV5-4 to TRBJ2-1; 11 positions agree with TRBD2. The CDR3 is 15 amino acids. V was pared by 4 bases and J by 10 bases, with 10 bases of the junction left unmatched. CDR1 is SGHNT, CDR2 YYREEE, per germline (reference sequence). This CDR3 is CASSTAQLAGEEQFF. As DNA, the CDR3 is TGTGCCAGCAGCACGGCCCAACTAGCGGGAGAGGAGCAGTTCTTC.

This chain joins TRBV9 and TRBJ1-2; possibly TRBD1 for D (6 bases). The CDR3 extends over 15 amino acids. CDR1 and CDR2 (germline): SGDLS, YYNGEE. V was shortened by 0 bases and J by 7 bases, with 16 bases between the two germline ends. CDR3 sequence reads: CASSVGTGSEGGYTF. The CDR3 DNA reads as TGTGCCAGCAGCGTAGGTACAGGGTCCGAGGGTGGCTACACCTTC.

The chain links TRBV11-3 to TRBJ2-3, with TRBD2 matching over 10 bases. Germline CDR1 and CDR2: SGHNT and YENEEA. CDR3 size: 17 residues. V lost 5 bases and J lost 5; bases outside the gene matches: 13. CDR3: CASSPRTSGVNGDTQYF. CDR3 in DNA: TGTGCCAGCAGCCCACGGACTAGCGGAGTAAACGGAGATACGCAGTATTTT.

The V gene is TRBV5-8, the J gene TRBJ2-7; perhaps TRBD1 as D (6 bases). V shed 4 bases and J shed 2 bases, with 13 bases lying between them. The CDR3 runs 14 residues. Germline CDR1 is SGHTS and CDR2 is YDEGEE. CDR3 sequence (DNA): TGTGCCAGCAGCCAGGGGACACCCACCTACGAGCAGTACTTC. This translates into CASSQGTPTYEQYF.

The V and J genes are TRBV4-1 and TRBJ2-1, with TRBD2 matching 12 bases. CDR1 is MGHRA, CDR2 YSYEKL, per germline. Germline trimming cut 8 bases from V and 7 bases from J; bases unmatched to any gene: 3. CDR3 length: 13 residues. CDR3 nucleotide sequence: TGCGCCAGCGGACTAGCGGGGCGAAATGAGCAGTTCTTC. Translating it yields CASGLAGRNEQFF.

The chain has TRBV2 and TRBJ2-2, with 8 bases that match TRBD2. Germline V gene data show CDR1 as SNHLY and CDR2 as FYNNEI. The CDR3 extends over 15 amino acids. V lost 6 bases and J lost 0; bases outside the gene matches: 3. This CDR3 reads CASSIAGTNTGELFF. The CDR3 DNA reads TGTGCCAGCAGCATAGCGGGGACGAACACCGGGGAGCTGTTTTTT.

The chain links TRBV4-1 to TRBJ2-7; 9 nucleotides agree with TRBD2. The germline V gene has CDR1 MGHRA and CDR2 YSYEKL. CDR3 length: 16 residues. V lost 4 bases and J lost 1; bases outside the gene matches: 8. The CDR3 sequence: CASSPLAGIPSYEQYF. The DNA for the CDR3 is TGCGCCAGCAGCCCCCTAGCGGGGATCCCTTCCTACGAGCAGTACTTC.

The CDR3 sequence is CASSLTGLAVHNEQFF. The CDR3 bases are TGTGCCAGCAGCTTAACGGGACTAGCGGTGCACAATGAGCAGTTCTTC. The V gene is TRBV7-9, the J gene TRBJ2-1; 11 nucleotides line up with TRBD2. The CDR3 extends over 16 amino acids. After removal of 2 bases from V and 5 bases from J, the junction contained 5 bases not matched to a gene. Germline lookup yields CDR1 SEHNR and CDR2 FQNEAQ (reference sequence).

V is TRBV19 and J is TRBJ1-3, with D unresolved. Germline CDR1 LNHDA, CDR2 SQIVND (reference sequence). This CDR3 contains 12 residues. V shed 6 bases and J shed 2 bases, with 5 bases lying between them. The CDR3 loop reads CASRQAGNTIYF. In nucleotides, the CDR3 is TGTGCCAGTAGACAAGCTGGAAACACCATATATTTT.

The CDR3 is CATSDINTEAFF. CDR3 coding DNA: TGTGCCACCAGTGACATTAACACTGAAGCTTTCTTT. The chain joins TRBV24-1 to TRBJ1-1; D gene uncertain. Trimming removed 4 bases at V and 2 bases at J, with 4 bases between. The CDR3 has 12 amino acids. Germline-derived CDR1 and CDR2 are KGHDR and SFDVKD.

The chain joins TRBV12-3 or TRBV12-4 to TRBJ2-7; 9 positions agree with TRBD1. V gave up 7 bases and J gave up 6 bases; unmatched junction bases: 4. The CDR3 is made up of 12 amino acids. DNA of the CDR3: TGTGCCAGCAACCCGACAGGGGGCGAGCAGTACTTC. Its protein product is CASNPTGGEQYF.

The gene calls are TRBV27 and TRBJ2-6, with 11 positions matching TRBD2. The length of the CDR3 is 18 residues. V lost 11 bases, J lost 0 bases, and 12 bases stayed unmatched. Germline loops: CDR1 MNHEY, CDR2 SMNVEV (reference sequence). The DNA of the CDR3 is TGTGCCCCCGCCCCCCTAGCGGGAGGTGCCTCTGGGGCCAACGTCCTGACTTTC. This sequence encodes CAPAPLAGGASGANVLTF.

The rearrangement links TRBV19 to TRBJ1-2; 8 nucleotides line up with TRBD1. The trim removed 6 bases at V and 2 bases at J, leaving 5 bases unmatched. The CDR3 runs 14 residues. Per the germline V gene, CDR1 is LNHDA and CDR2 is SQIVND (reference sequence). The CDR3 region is CASSQAGGNYGYTF. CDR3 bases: TGTGCCAGTAGCCAGGCAGGGGGCAACTATGGCTACACCTTC.

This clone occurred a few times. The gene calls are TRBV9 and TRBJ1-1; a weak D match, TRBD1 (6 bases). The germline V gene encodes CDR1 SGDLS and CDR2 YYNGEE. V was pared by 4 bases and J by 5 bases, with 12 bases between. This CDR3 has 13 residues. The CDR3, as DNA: TGTGCCAGCAGCATACAGGGTGGAACTGAAGCTTTCTTT. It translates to CASSIQGGTEAFF. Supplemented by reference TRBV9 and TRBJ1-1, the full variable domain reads DSGVTQTPKHLITATGQRVTLRCSPRSGDLSVYWYQQSLDQGLQFLIQYYNGEERAKGNILERFSAQQFPDLHSELNLSSLELGDSALYFCASSIQGGTEAFFGQGTRLTVV.

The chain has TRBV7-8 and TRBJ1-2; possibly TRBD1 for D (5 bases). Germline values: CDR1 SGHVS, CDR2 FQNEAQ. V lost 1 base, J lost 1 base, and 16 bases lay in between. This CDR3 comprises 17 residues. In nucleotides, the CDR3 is TGTGCCAGCAGCTTAGGTGTTGGGGGGTCGAGTAACTATGGCTACACCTTC. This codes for CASSLGVGGSSNYGYTF.

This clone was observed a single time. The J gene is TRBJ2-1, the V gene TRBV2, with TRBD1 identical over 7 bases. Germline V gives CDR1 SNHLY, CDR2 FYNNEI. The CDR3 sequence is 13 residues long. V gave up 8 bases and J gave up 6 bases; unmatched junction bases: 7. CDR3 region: CASGPTGINEQFF. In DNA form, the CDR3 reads TGTGCCAGCGGGCCGACAGGGATCAATGAGCAGTTCTTC.

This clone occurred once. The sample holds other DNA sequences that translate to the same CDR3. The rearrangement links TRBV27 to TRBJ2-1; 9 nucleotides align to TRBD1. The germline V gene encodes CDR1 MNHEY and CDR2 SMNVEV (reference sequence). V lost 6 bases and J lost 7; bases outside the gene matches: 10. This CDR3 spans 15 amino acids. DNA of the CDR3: TGTGCCAGCAGCCCCCGGGACAGGGTGGGTAATGAGCAGTTCTTC. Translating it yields CASSPRDRVGNEQFF.

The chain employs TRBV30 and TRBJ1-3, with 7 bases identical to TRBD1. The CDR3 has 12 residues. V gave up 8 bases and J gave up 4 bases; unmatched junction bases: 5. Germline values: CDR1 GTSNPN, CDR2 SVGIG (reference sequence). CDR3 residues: CARGLRGNTIYF. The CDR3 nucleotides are TGTGCCAGGGGGCTGAGGGGAAACACCATATATTTT.

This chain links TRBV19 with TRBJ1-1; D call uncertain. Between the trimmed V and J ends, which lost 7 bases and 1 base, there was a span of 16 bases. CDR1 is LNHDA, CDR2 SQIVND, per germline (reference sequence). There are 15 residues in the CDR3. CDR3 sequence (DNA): TGTGCCAGTACCCCATTTGGGCAGCAGAACACTGAAGCTTTCTTT. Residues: CASTPFGQQNTEAFF.